Shown below are 26 T cell receptor beta chains from a single sample sequenced in a study of OX40 agonist ivuxolimab in advanced cancers. TCRdb keeps only in-frame clones here, not all; method: immunoSEQ multiplex PCR. The sample has around 12,000 clones, 80% to 90% seen once. The source was CD4+ or CD8+ T cells sorted from blood, collected in a trial of the OX40 agonist ivuxolimab. These receptors all come from an adult with an advanced solid tumor such as melanoma, head and neck, liver or kidney cancer.

The V gene is TRBV7-6, the J gene TRBJ2-7; a possible D gene is TRBD1 (6 bases). V lost 1 base to trimming and J lost 2 bases, with 15 bases between them. CDR3 size: 16 residues. The germline V gene has CDR1 SGHVS and CDR2 FNYEAQ. In DNA form, the CDR3 reads TGTGCCAGCAGCTTAGGGCCGGGGCAGGGGCCCTACGAGCAGTACTTC. Protein sequence: CASSLGPGQGPYEQYF.

The chain couples TRBV14 to TRBJ1-4; D remains ambiguous. The CDR3 spans 13 residues. Per germline, CDR1 SGHDN and CDR2 FVKESK. The V and J ends lost 2 bases and 11 bases respectively, with 12 bases between them. The DNA of the CDR3 is TGTGCCAGCAGCCAAAAATTTTCCGAGAAACTGTTTTTT. Translated, it gives CASSQKFSEKLFF.

This rearrangement joins TRBV7-6 to TRBJ2-7; tentative D call: TRBD2 (6 bases). V was cut by 4 bases and J by 3 bases, with 13 bases left in between. The CDR3 has 14 residues. Germline V gives CDR1 SGHVS, CDR2 FNYEAQ. As DNA, the CDR3 is TGTGCCAGCAGCTCGGGGGACGGGGGCTACGAGCAGTACTTC. Protein: CASSSGDGGYEQYF.

The chain joins TRBV5-1 to TRBJ2-2; 12 bases are a match to TRBD2. With V trimmed by 5 bases and J by 3 bases, 2 bases remained unmatched. CDR1 and CDR2 from the germline V gene are SGHRS and YFSETQ. The CDR3 spans 15 residues. The CDR3 DNA reads as TGCGCCAGCAGACTAGCGGGAGGTGACACCGGGGAGCTGTTTTTT. It codes for CASRLAGGDTGELFF. Together with reference TRBV5-1 and TRBJ2-2, the CDR3 gives the full variable domain: KAGVTQTPRYLIKTRGQQVTLSCSPISGHRSVSWYQQTPGQGLQFLFEYFSETQRNKGNFPGRFSGRQFSNSRSEMNVSTLELGDSALYLCASRLAGGDTGELFFGEGSRLTVL.

The chain uses TRBV11-1 and TRBJ2-7, with TRBD1 matching over 12 bases. The CDR3 contains 15 residues. Losses at the gene ends were 4 bases for V and 4 bases for J; bases not matched to a gene: 5. Per the germline V gene, CDR1 is SGHAT and CDR2 is FQDESV (reference sequence). CDR3 DNA sequence: TGTGCCAGCAGCTCACCGGGACAGGGGGCATACGAGCAGTACTTC. The encoded protein is CASSSPGQGAYEQYF.

The genes are TRBV19 and TRBJ1-1; no clear D gene. Trimming stripped 1 base from V and 0 bases from J, with 9 bases between. From germline, CDR1 is LNHDA and CDR2 SQIVND (reference sequence). The CDR3 runs 15 residues. The CDR3 coding sequence is TGTGCCAGTAGTATAGGGCGGACGATGAACACTGAAGCTTTCTTT. It yields the protein CASSIGRTMNTEAFF.

This chain connects TRBV5-4 to TRBJ2-2; D possibly corresponds to TRBD2 (6 bases). Germline V gene data show CDR1 as SGHNT and CDR2 as YYREEE (reference sequence). V shed 0 bases and J shed 6 bases, with 9 bases lying between them. CDR3 length: 14 amino acids. CDR3 sequence: CASSLGPGAGELFF. The CDR3 DNA sequence: TGTGCCAGCAGCTTGGGCCCGGGAGCCGGGGAGCTGTTTTTT. Variable domain in full (rest from reference TRBV5-4 and TRBJ2-2): ETGVTQSPTHLIKTRGQQVTLRCSSQSGHNTVSWYQQALGQGPQFIFQYYREEENGRGNFPPRFSGLQFPNYSSELNVNALELDDSALYLCASSLGPGAGELFFGEGSRLTVL.

The chain uses TRBV15 and TRBJ1-5; no clear D. V was shortened by 5 bases and J by 3 bases, with 11 bases between the two germline ends. The CDR3 contains 14 residues. Germline lookup yields CDR1 LNHNV and CDR2 YYDKDF (reference sequence). The CDR3 here is CATSYGVHNQPQHF. The DNA for the CDR3 is TGTGCCACCAGCTATGGGGTACACAATCAGCCCCAGCATTTT.

The rearrangement uses TRBV11-2 and TRBJ2-7; D not certain. Germline CDR1 is SGHAT and CDR2 is FQNNGV. The CDR3 covers 16 residues. V lost 2 bases and J lost 5, with 19 bases in between. The DNA of the CDR3 is TGTGCCAGCAGCTTAAGAAGAGCAGCGACCTACGACGAGCAGTACTTC. Its protein is CASSLRRAATYDEQYF.

The chain joins TRBV27 to TRBJ2-1, with D hard to call. V was clipped by 0 bases and J by 9 bases, with 9 bases between them. CDR1 is MNHEY, CDR2 SMNVEV, per germline (reference sequence). This CDR3 is 13 amino acids long. The CDR3 here is CASSLSKLAEQFF. DNA for the CDR3: TGTGCCAGCAGTTTATCGAAGTTGGCTGAGCAGTTCTTC.

The chain carries TRBV7-9 and TRBJ2-1, with D tentatively TRBD2 (5 bases). Germline loops: CDR1 SEHNR, CDR2 FQNEAQ (reference sequence). The CDR3 is 13 amino acids. V gave up 3 bases and J gave up 3 bases, with 6 bases separating them. Written as DNA, the CDR3 is TGTGCCAGCAGCTTCGGACTCTACAATGAGCAGTTCTTC. Amino acids: CASSFGLYNEQFF.

This chain uses TRBV5-5 with TRBJ2-7; D is uncertain. CDR3 size: 14 residues. The V and J ends lost 1 base and 4 bases respectively, with 12 bases between them. Germline loops: CDR1 SGHKS, CDR2 YYEKEE (reference sequence). CDR3 nucleotides: TGTGCCAGCAGCTTGTTCCCTTCGGAATACGAGCAGTACTTC. Translation gives CASSLFPSEYEQYF. The whole variable domain, remainder taken from reference TRBV5-5 and TRBJ2-7, is DAGVTQSPTHLIKTRGQQVTLRCSPISGHKSVSWYQQVLGQGPQFIFQYYEKEERGRGNFPDRFSARQFPNYSSELNVNALLLGDSALYLCASSLFPSEYEQYFGPGTRLTVT.

The chain recombines TRBV4-3 with TRBJ1-4; possible D gene TRBD1, 5 bases. The V gene lost 4 bases and the J gene lost 8 bases, with 20 bases spanning the gap. Germline lookup yields CDR1 LGHNA and CDR2 YSLEER. The CDR3 is 16 residues long. The DNA for the CDR3 is TGCGCCAGCAGCCGCATTGACAGTTCTCAAGGGGAAAAACTGTTTTTT. It encodes CASSRIDSSQGEKLFF.

This chain joins TRBV27 and TRBJ2-7; a weak D match, TRBD2 (6 bases). Germline-derived CDR1 and CDR2 are MNHEY and SMNVEV (reference sequence). The CDR3 extends over 14 amino acids. V lost 6 bases and J lost 2, with 14 bases in between. The CDR3 DNA is TGTGCCAGCAGGGGTTGGCGGGATCCCTACGAGCAGTACTTC. It encodes CASRGWRDPYEQYF.

CDR3 DNA sequence: TGCGCCAGCAGTGCGTCTAGCGGGAGCACAGATACGCAGTATTTT. This translates into CASSASSGSTDTQYF. The chain has TRBV10-1 and TRBJ2-3; TRBD2 matches 8 bases. The germline V gene encodes CDR1 WNHNN and CDR2 SYGVQD (reference sequence). The CDR3 is made up of 15 amino acids. V lost 4 bases to trimming and J lost 0 bases; unmatched junction nucleotides: 3.

The rearrangement uses TRBV4-3 and TRBJ2-3; 8 bases fit TRBD2. Trimming removed 0 bases from V and 1 base from J; junction bases left unmatched: 6. The CDR3 loop spans 17 amino acids. CDR1 and CDR2 (germline): LGHNA, YSLEER. CDR3 protein: CASSQDGTSTRTDTQYF. The DNA for the CDR3 is TGCGCCAGCAGCCAAGATGGGACTAGTACCCGCACAGATACGCAGTATTTT.

This chain connects TRBV28 to TRBJ2-3, with D possibly matching TRBD2 (5 bases). V lost 3 bases to trimming and J lost 1 base, with 8 bases between them. The CDR3 is 14 residues long. In germline, CDR1 is MDHEN, CDR2 SYDVKM. The CDR3 DNA sequence: TGTGCCAGCAGTTTTCTTAGCGGCACAGATACGCAGTATTTT. It encodes CASSFLSGTDTQYF.

This clone is medium-sized (0.01 to 0.1%). Mismatch with germline at one junction end may stem from a read error. The gene calls are TRBV28 and TRBJ2-7, with 7 bases fitting TRBD1. This CDR3 is built from 15 residues. Per germline, CDR1 MDHEN and CDR2 SYDVKM. CDR3 in DNA: TGTGCCAGCAGATTATTAGTCGGGACAGCCTACGAGCAGTACTTC. It is translated as CASRLLVGTAYEQYF.

V usage is TRBV14 and J usage is TRBJ2-2, with D possibly TRBD2 on 6 matching bases. The V end was cut by 3 bases, the J end by 4 bases, with 15 bases between. Germline V gives CDR1 SGHDN, CDR2 FVKESK. This CDR3 region has 16 residues. The CDR3 loop is CASSQWGLGVTGELFF. Written as DNA, the CDR3 is TGTGCCAGCAGCCAGTGGGGACTGGGGGTCACCGGGGAGCTGTTTTTT.

The rearrangement links TRBV9 to TRBJ2-7; TRBD2 is a possible D gene (6 bases). Germline lookup yields CDR1 SGDLS and CDR2 YYNGEE. With 2 bases removed from V and 5 bases from J, the gap between germline ends came to 14 bases. The CDR3 consists of 14 residues. CDR3 residues: CASSVSGNPHEQYF. CDR3 DNA: TGTGCCAGCAGCGTTAGCGGAAACCCGCACGAGCAGTACTTC.

The V gene is TRBV19, the J gene TRBJ2-5; D possibly corresponds to TRBD1 (5 bases). The DNA matches TRBJ2-7 better at its end, which makes the J call doubtful. This CDR3 comprises 13 residues. Germline V gives CDR1 LNHDA, CDR2 SQIVND (reference sequence). The CDR3 bases are TGTGCCAGTAGTACCACAGGTTACTACGAGCAGTACTTC. Translated, it gives CASSTTGYYEQYF.

The CDR3 is CASSPLGVAGDPYEQYF. The CDR3, as DNA: TGTGCCAGCAGTCCCCTGGGTGTGGCGGGGGACCCCTACGAGCAGTACTTC. The rearrangement links TRBV27 to TRBJ2-7, with 7 bases fitting TRBD2. The CDR3 has 17 residues. V lost 5 bases and J lost 2; bases outside the gene matches: 15. Looked up from germline, CDR1 is MNHEY and CDR2 is SMNVEV (reference sequence).

The chain combines TRBV6-1 with TRBJ2-7, with TRBD1 matching 8 bases. This CDR3 contains 12 residues. Trimming took 2 bases from V and 9 from J; bases not matched to a gene: 3. From germline, CDR1 is MNHNS and CDR2 SASEGT. In DNA, the CDR3 is TGTGCCAGCAGTGAATGGGACAGGCGGCAGTACTTC. This sequence encodes CASSEWDRRQYF.

The V call is TRBV9, the J call TRBJ1-4; D remains unclear. Trimming pared 1 base from V and 8 bases from J, leaving 9 bases between. The CDR3 length is 13 residues. Per the germline V gene, CDR1 is SGDLS and CDR2 is YYNGEE. DNA of the CDR3: TGTGCCAGCAGCGTACTAAATGGGGAAAAACTGTTTTTT. Protein sequence: CASSVLNGEKLFF.

The chain links TRBV4-3 to TRBJ1-2; D ambiguous. V shed 0 bases and J shed 8 bases, with 13 bases lying between them. The CDR3 has 14 residues. Germline V gene sequence: CDR1 LGHNA, CDR2 YSLEER. CDR3 amino acids: CASSQDGYLGGYTF. The CDR3, as DNA: TGCGCCAGCAGCCAAGACGGATATCTTGGAGGCTACACCTTC.

The chain carries TRBV14 and TRBJ2-7, with D unclear. The CDR3 has 15 amino acids. CDR1 SGHDN and CDR2 FVKESK come from the germline V gene. Trimming took 0 bases from V and 0 from J, leaving 9 bases between them. This chain's CDR3 is CASSQDRYGSYEQYF. DNA of the CDR3: TGTGCCAGCAGCCAAGATCGGTACGGCTCCTACGAGCAGTACTTC.